These T cell receptor beta chains were read from a single sample in a study of T cell clones after liver transplantation. Some clones are missing from TCRdb's copy, which holds only in-frame ones; the method was immunoSEQ multiplex PCR. This sample has 75,000 to 95,000 clones; less than 90% occur once, and the top ten carry around 2.2%. Here the sequenced sample was CD4+ T cells from blood, taken roughly 50 months after liver transplant. The receptors were gathered from a human patient who received a liver transplant. T cells may partly derive from the graft donor. Both conserved end residues are part of each CDR3. The order of the fields is V gene, D gene, J gene, clone size, CDR3 DNA, CDR3 protein. A D gene is named only where the DNA matches it firmly. Size tells how often a clone was seen (once, few, many) or the class of an expanded clone, and some rows leave it out.

TRBV29-1	TRBD2	TRBJ2-5	-	TGCAGCGTTGAAGCTAGCGGGAAAGAGACCCAGTACTTC	CSVEASGKETQYF
TRBV11-2	-	TRBJ1-2	-	TGTGCCAGCAGCTTAGGAGGGGCTTTCACCTACTATGGCTACACCTTC	CASSLGGAFTYYGYTF
TRBV4-1	TRBD2	TRBJ2-5	-	TGCGCCAGCAGCCAGCAAACTAGCGGGGGTGTTCTAAGGACCCAGTACTTC	CASSQQTSGGVLRTQYF
TRBV7-9	TRBD1	TRBJ1-1	few	TGTGCCAGCAGCCTACAGGGGCCCACTGAAGCTTTCTTT	CASSLQGPTEAFF
TRBV7-2	-	TRBJ1-6	-	TGTGCCAGCAGCTACCAGCGCGGAGAACCCCTCCACTTT	CASSYQRGEPLHF
TRBV9	TRBD2	TRBJ2-1	-	TGTGCCAGCAGCGTAGCCACGGGACTAGCGGGGGGTGAGCAGTTCTTC	CASSVATGLAGGEQFF
TRBV15	TRBD1	TRBJ1-2	-	TGTGCCACCAGCAGAGATCGGACAGGGAGCGGCTACACCTTC	CATSRDRTGSGYTF
TRBV18	-	TRBJ1-1	-	TGTGCCAGCTCCCACAGAGTCGCTGAAGCTTTCTTT	CASSHRVAEAFF
TRBV5-1	-	TRBJ2-2	once	TGCGCCAGCAGCTTGAGGCCAGAGAACACCGGGGAGCTGTTTTTT	CASSLRPENTGELFF
TRBV28	TRBD2	TRBJ2-3	-	TGTGCCAGCAGTCTTGGGTTGGGGCGGGAGGTATCAGATACGCAGTATTTT	CASSLGLGREVSDTQYF
TRBV25-1	-	TRBJ2-3	-	TGTGCCAGCAGTTCCCGTGGGGGACGCACAGATACGCAGTATTTT	CASSSRGGRTDTQYF
TRBV4-2	-	TRBJ2-3	-	TGTGCCAGCAGCCAAGAAGGGACAGATACGCAGTATTTT	CASSQEGTDTQYF
TRBV11-3	TRBD2	TRBJ2-1	-	TGTGCCAGCAGCTCAAGAGCGGGGGACAATGAGCAGTTCTTC	CASSSRAGDNEQFF
TRBV19	TRBD1	TRBJ1-1	-	TGTGCCAGTAGTCAAACAGGGGCCGAAGCTTTCTTT	CASSQTGAEAFF
TRBV4-3	-	TRBJ2-1	-	TGCGCCAGCAGCCAAGCCGAGAGTGCTTTCTACAATGAGCAGTTCTTC	CASSQAESAFYNEQFF
TRBV7-6	-	TRBJ2-7	-	TGTGCCAGCAGCGATAACAGACCCTACGAGCAGTACTTC	CASSDNRPYEQYF
TRBV4-3	-	TRBJ1-6	-	TGCGCCAGCAGCCAAACGGGTTCGGAAAGCTCCTATAATTCACCCCTCCACTTT	CASSQTGSESSYNSPLHF
TRBV19	-	TRBJ2-7	few	TGTGCCAGTAGTATGGAGAGGTCCTCCTACGAGCAGTACTTC	CASSMERSSYEQYF
TRBV5-5	-	TRBJ1-1	-	TGTGCCAGCAGCTTATTTGAACCCACTGAAGCTTTCTTT	CASSLFEPTEAFF
TRBV28	-	TRBJ1-1	-	TGTGCCAGCAGTTCATGGGGTGGAGTAGAGGGGGCTTTCTTT	CASSSWGGVEGAFF
TRBV28	-	TRBJ1-3	-	TGTGCCAGCAGCCCTCACAAGGGGGTGGACACCATATATTTT	CASSPHKGVDTIYF
TRBV18	-	TRBJ1-4	-	TGTGCCAGCTCACCGGTAGTGACAGAGGTTGAAAAACTGTTTTTT	CASSPVVTEVEKLFF
TRBV6-5	-	TRBJ2-1	-	TGTGCCAGCAGTTATAGGTCGAGCTCCTACAATGAGCAGTTCTTC	CASSYRSSSYNEQFF
TRBV29-1	TRBD1	TRBJ1-2	-	TGCAGCGTTCTTCTAAGGGGACAGAACTATGGCTACACCTTC	CSVLLRGQNYGYTF
TRBV4-2	-	TRBJ2-1	-	TGTGCCAGCAGCCAAGAAAGGGGCCGGGGGAGCTCCTACAATGAGCAGTTCTTC	CASSQERGRGSSYNEQFF
TRBV7-7	TRBD1	TRBJ1-3	-	TGTGCTAGCAGCTTAGATGGGACAGCTGGAAACACCATATATTTT	CASSLDGTAGNTIYF
TRBV10-2	-	TRBJ2-5	-	TGCGCCAGCAGTGAACGGGGACCTCAAGAGACCCAGTACTTC	CASSERGPQETQYF